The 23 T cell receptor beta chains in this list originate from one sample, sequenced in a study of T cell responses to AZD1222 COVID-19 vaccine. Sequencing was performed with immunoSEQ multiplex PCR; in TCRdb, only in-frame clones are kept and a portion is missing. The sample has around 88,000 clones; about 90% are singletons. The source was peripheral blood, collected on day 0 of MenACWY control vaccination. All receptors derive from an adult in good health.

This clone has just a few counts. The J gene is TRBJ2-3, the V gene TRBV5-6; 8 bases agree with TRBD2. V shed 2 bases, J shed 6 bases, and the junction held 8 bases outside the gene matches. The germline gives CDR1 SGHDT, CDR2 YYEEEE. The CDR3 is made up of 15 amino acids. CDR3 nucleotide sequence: TGTGCCAGCAGCTTACCAAGCGGGGGAGGGGATACGCAGTATTTT. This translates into CASSLPSGGGDTQYF.

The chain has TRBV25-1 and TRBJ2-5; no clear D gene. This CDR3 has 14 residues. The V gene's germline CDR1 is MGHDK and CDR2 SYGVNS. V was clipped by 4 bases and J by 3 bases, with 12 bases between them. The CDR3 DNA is TGTGCCAGCAGTGGACCAAGAATAAAAGAGACCCAGTACTTC. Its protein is CASSGPRIKETQYF.

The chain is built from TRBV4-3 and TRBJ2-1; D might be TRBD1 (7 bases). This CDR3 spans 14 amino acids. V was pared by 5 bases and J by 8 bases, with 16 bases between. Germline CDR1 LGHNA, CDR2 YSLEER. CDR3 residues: CASSKGAGLDEQFF. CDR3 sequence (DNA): TGCGCCAGCAGCAAGGGGGCGGGGTTGGATGAGCAGTTCTTC.

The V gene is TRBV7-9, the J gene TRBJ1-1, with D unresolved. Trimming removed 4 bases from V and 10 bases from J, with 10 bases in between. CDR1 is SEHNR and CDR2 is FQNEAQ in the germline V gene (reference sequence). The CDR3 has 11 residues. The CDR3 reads CASSSVQRAFF. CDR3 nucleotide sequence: TGTGCCAGCAGCTCCGTACAGAGAGCTTTCTTT.

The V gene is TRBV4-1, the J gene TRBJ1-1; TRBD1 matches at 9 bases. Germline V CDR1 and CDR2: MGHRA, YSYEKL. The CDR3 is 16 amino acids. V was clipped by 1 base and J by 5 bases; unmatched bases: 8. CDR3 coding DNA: TGCGCCAGCAGCCAAGTAGAGGGGACAGGGTGGACTGAAGCTTTCTTT. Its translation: CASSQVEGTGWTEAFF.

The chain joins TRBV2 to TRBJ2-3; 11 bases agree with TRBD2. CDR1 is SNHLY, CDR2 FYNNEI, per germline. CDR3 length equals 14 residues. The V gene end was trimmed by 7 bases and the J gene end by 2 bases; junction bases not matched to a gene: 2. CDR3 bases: TGTGCCAGCATGGGACTAGCGGACACAGATACGCAGTATTTT. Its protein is CASMGLADTDTQYF.

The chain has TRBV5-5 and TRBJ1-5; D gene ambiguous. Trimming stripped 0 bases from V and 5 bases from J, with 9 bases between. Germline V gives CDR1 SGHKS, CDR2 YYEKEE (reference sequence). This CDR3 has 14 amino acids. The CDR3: CASSLGQDYQPQHF. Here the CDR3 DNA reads TGTGCCAGCAGCTTGGGCCAGGACTATCAGCCCCAGCATTTT.

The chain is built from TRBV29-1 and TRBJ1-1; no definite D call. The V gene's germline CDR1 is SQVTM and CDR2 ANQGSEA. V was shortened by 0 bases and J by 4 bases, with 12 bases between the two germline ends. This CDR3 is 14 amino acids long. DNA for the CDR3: TGCAGCGTTGAAGATCCCCTAAAGGGCACTGAAGCTTTCTTT. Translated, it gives CSVEDPLKGTEAFF.

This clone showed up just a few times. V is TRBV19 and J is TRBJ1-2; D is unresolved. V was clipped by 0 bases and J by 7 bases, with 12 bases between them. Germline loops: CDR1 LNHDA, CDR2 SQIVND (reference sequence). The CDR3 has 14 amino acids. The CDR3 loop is CASSIDLSGFGYTF. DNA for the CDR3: TGTGCCAGTAGTATAGATCTCTCCGGGTTTGGCTACACCTTC.

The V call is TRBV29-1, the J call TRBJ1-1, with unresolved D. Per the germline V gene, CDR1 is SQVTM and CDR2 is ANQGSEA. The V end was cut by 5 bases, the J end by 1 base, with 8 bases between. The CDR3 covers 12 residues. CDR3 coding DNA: TGCAGCGTTAAGACGGGGAACACTGAAGCTTTCTTT. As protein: CSVKTGNTEAFF.

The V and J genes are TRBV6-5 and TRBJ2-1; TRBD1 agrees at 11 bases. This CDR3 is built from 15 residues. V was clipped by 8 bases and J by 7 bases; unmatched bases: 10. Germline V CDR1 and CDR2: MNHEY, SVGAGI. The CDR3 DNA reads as TGTGCCAGCGCGAAGGACAGGGGGCGGGTTAATGAGCAGTTCTTC. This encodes CASAKDRGRVNEQFF.

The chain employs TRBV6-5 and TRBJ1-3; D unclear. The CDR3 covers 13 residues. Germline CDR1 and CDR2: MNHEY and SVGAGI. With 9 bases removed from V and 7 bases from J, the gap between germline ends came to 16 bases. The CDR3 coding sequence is TGTGCCAGTCACTTACAATTGGGGAACACCATATATTTT. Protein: CASHLQLGNTIYF.

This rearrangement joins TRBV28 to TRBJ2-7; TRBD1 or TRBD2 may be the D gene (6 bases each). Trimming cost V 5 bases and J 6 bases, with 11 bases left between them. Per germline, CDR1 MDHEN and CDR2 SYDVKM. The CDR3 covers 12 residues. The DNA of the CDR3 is TGTGCCAGCAGTCCCCGGGGGCTCGAGCAGTACTTC. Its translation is CASSPRGLEQYF.

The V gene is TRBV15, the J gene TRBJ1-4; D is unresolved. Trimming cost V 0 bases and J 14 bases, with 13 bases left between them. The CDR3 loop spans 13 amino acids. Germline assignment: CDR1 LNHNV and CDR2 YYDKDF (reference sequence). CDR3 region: CATSRDSAGLLFF. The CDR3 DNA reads TGTGCCACCAGCAGAGATAGCGCAGGACTTCTGTTTTTT.

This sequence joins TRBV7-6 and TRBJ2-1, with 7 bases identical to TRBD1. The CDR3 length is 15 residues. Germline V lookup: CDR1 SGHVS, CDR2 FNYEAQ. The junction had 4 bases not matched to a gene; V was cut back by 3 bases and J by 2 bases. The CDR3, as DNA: TGTGCCAGCAGCTTTGAAGGGGGCCCCTACAATGAGCAGTTCTTC. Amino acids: CASSFEGGPYNEQFF.

The CDR3 region has the DNA TGCGCCAGCAGTTCCGGGACAGGGGGCGCCTACAATGAGCAGTTCTTC. As protein: CASSSGTGGAYNEQFF. The genes are TRBV5-1 and TRBJ2-1; 12 nucleotides match TRBD1. The V gene end was trimmed by 5 bases and the J gene end by 2 bases; junction bases not matched to a gene: 5. Germline-derived CDR1 and CDR2 are SGHRS and YFSETQ. This CDR3 is built from 16 residues.

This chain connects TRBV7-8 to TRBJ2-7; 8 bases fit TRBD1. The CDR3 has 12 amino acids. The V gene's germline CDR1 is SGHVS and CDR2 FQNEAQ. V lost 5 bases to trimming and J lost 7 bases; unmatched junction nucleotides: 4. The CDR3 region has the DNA TGTGCCAGCAGCCTAAGACAGGGGGAGCAGTACTTC. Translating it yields CASSLRQGEQYF.

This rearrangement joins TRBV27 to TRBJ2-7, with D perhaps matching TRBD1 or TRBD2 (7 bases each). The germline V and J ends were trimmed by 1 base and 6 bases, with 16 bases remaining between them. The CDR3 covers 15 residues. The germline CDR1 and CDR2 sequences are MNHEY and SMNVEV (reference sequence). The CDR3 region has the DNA TGTGCCAGCAGTTTATACGCAGGGGGGGGCCTCGAGCAGTACTTC. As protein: CASSLYAGGGLEQYF.

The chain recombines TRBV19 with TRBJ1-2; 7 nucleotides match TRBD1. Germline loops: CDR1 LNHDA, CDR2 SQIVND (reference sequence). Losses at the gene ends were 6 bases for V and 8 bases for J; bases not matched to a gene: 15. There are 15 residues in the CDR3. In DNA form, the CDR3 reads TGTGCCAGTAGATTCTCAGACAGGGATCGGCAGGGCTACACCTTC. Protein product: CASRFSDRDRQGYTF.

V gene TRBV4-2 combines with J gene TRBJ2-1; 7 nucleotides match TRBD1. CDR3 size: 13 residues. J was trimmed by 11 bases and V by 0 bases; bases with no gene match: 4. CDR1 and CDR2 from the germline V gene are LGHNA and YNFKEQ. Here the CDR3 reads CASSQEGDSQQFF. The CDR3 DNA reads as TGTGCCAGCAGCCAAGAGGGGGACAGCCAGCAGTTCTTC.

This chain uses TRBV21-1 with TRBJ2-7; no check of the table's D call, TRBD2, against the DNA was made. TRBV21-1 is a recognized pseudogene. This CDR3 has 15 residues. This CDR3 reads CASSKVRPRPYEQYF. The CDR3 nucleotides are TGTGCCAGCAGCAAAGTTCGTCCGAGGCCCTACGAGCAGTACTTC.

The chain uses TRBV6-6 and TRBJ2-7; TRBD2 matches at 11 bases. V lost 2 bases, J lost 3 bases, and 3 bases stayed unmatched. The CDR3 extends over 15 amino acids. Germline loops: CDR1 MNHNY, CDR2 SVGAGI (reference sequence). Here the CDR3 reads CASSYRTSGLYEQYF. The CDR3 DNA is TGTGCCAGCAGTTACAGGACTAGCGGGCTCTACGAGCAGTACTTC.

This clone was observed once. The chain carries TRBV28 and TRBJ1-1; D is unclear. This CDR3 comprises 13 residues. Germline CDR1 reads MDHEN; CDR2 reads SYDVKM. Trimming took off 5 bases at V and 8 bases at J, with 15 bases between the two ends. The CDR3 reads CASSASSLGEAFF. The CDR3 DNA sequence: TGTGCCAGCAGTGCTAGTTCACTAGGCGAAGCTTTCTTT.